This T cell receptor beta chain stems from a study of blood T cell repertoires in COVID-19. Study overall: Nucleic acid was either cDNA or gDNA, and it came from T cells, B-cell-depleted T cells, or PBMCs.

V was pared by 1 base and J by 9 bases, with 10 bases between. CDR3 length: 13 residues. From germline, CDR1 is SGHAT and CDR2 FQNNGV. In the original analysis: Cell counts per sample came from amplifying reference gene primers. Profiled with immunoSEQ multiplex PCR; TCRdb holds only in-frame clones, not every one. The V and J calls and the clone size are those of that table, but D and trimming were determined from the DNA. The sample includes more than 150,000 clones, 85% to 90% of them seen just once. This clone turned up a few times. The receptor comes from a man aged 35 to 55 with active or convalescent COVID-19. The sequenced sample consisted of peripheral blood. This chain joins TRBV11-2 and TRBJ1-5, with unresolved D. As DNA, the CDR3 is TGTGCCAGCAGCTTAGCCCCTTCCTGGCCCCAGCATTTT. Encoded protein: CASSLAPSWPQHF.